This TCR beta chain stems from a study of blood T cell repertoires in COVID-19. Participants' own reports of clinical history determined their cohort assignment. Participants in the exposed group had met a COVID-19 case in the 2 weeks before joining the study. Of note for this clone: Other DNA sequences in the same sample also yield this CDR3.

Produced via immunoSEQ multiplex PCR; TCRdb's table is partial and in-frame only. The data contain roughly 230,000 clones, 70% to 90% of them singletons. Germline lookup yields CDR1 GTSNPN and CDR2 SVGIG (reference sequence). The V gene lost 0 bases and the J gene lost 1 base, with 9 bases spanning the gap. This CDR3 is built from 14 residues. The receptor's source is a woman in her forties or fifties who had been exposed to COVID-19. Material for sequencing was PBMCs or T cells enriched from blood (not recorded which). The V and J genes are TRBV30 and TRBJ1-1; the D gene is possibly TRBD1 (5 bases). CDR3 DNA sequence: TGTGCCTGGAGTGTACTCGGGGGGAACACTGAAGCTTTCTTT. As protein: CAWSVLGGNTEAFF.